A selection of T cell receptor beta chains follows, all from one sample in a study of blood T cell repertoires in COVID-19. The data were produced by immunoSEQ multiplex PCR, yet TCRdb's version contains in-frame clones alone and is incomplete. The sample includes a few hundred thousand clones, roughly 90% seen only once; the top ten take 1.4% to 1.5%. Sequencing was done on a sample of PBMCs or T cells enriched from blood (not recorded which). The origin of the receptors is a young woman who had been exposed to COVID-19. CDR3s include the opening cysteine and the closing phenylalanine or tryptophan. The D gene is left open where the match is weak. Rows may omit the clone size; those that give it use once, few, many or a size class.

clone size	D gene	V gene	J gene	CDR3 protein	CDR3 DNA
-	TRBD1	TRBV27	TRBJ2-7	CASSLGGQVGYEQYF	TGTGCCAGCAGTTTAGGGGGACAGGTTGGTTACGAGCAGTACTTC
-	TRBD1	TRBV9	TRBJ1-1	CASSVAGDRGAEAFF	TGTGCCAGCAGCGTAGCTGGGGACAGGGGCGCTGAAGCTTTCTTT
-	TRBD1	TRBV6-2/TRBV6-3	TRBJ2-5	CASSELQGAGETQYF	TGTGCCAGCAGCGAACTACAGGGGGCCGGAGAGACCCAGTACTTC
few	TRBD1	TRBV5-5	TRBJ2-2	CASSLTDRGGIGELFF	TGTGCCAGCAGCTTGACTGACAGGGGTGGGATCGGGGAGCTGTTTTTT
-	-	TRBV5-5	TRBJ2-5	CASSVDGQETQYF	TGTGCCAGCAGCGTAGACGGGCAAGAGACCCAGTACTTC
-	-	TRBV28	TRBJ1-3	CASTVGGGLGNTIYF	TGTGCCAGCACCGTCGGCGGGGGGCTAGGAAACACCATATATTTT
-	TRBD1	TRBV28	TRBJ1-2	CASSSLTGGVYRYTF	TGTGCCAGCAGTTCCCTGACAGGGGGGGTGTACCGGTACACCTTC
-	TRBD2	TRBV9	TRBJ2-1	CASSVVLGGGLPGNEQFF	TGTGCCAGCAGCGTAGTCCTCGGGGGGGGACTCCCCGGAAATGAGCAGTTCTTC
-	TRBD1	TRBV6-5	TRBJ2-3	CASSRIQGSTDTQYF	TGTGCCAGCAGTCGGATACAGGGGTCGACAGATACGCAGTATTTT
-	TRBD1	TRBV6-5	TRBJ1-4	CASRRNQGDEKLFF	TGTGCCAGCAGACGCAACCAGGGGGATGAAAAACTGTTTTTT
-	-	TRBV5-1	TRBJ2-5	CASSFNSIQETQYF	TGCGCCAGCAGCTTTAACAGCATCCAAGAGACCCAGTACTTC
-	-	TRBV12-3/TRBV12-4	TRBJ2-2	CASTFYGELFF	TGTGCCAGCACTTTCTACGGGGAGCTGTTTTTT
once	TRBD1	TRBV6-1	TRBJ2-3	CASSEDRGRDTQYF	TGTGCCAGCAGTGAAGACAGGGGTAGAGATACGCAGTATTTT
-	TRBD1	TRBV30	TRBJ1-1	CAWSRQGAVEAFF	TGTGCCTGGAGTCGACAGGGGGCAGTTGAAGCTTTCTTT
-	-	TRBV7-9	TRBJ1-3	CASSPDGSSGNTIYF	TGTGCCAGCAGCCCGGACGGGAGCTCTGGAAACACCATATATTTT
once	-	TRBV5-1	TRBJ2-1	CASSLVSGSGEQFF	TGCGCCAGCAGCTTGGTTTCGGGATCGGGTGAGCAGTTCTTC
-	-	TRBV19	TRBJ1-1	CASSIVGAGTEAFF	TGTGCCAGTAGTATAGTGGGGGCCGGCACTGAAGCTTTCTTT
-	TRBD1	TRBV29-1	TRBJ1-2	CSVEGGTGGGYTF	TGCAGCGTTGAAGGGGGGACAGGGGGCGGCTACACCTTC
few	-	TRBV18	TRBJ1-4	CASSVGATGVNEKLFF	TGTGCCAGCTCAGTGGGGGCGACAGGTGTCAATGAAAAACTGTTTTTT
-	TRBD1	TRBV19	TRBJ1-4	CASSTGTGTEKLFF	TGTGCCAGTAGTACTGGGACAGGTACTGAAAAACTGTTTTTT
-	-	TRBV5-1	TRBJ2-5	CASSLEGLGGETQYF	TGCGCCAGCAGCTTGGAGGGACTTGGTGGCGAGACCCAGTACTTC
-	TRBD1	TRBV4-1	TRBJ1-3	CASSQEGTGDGNTIYF	TGCGCCAGCAGCCAAGAAGGGACAGGGGACGGAAACACCATATATTTT
-	TRBD1	TRBV6-5	TRBJ2-1	CASYGTGGHNEQFF	TGTGCCTCATACGGGACAGGGGGCCACAATGAGCAGTTCTTC
-	TRBD1	TRBV19	TRBJ1-2	CASSPTWTGVLDGYTF	TGTGCCAGTAGTCCGACCTGGACAGGGGTTCTTGATGGCTACACCTTC
few	TRBD2	TRBV10-3	TRBJ2-3	CASLAGGEVHTQYF	TGTGCCAGTTTAGCGGGGGGTGAGGTGCATACGCAGTATTTT
-	TRBD2	TRBV4-1	TRBJ2-1	CASSHPGTSGISQFF	TGCGCCAGCAGCCACCCCGGGACTAGCGGGATATCGCAGTTCTTC
-	TRBD1	TRBV7-2	TRBJ1-2	CASSQYRGGYTF	TGTGCCAGCAGCCAGTACAGGGGTGGCTACACCTTC
-	-	TRBV27	TRBJ1-1	CASSRWAMNTEAFF	TGTGCCAGCAGCCGGTGGGCCATGAACACTGAAGCTTTCTTT
-	-	TRBV19	TRBJ1-3	CASNVVAASGNTIYF	TGTGCCAGTAACGTGGTGGCCGCCTCTGGAAACACCATATATTTT
-	-	TRBV30	TRBJ1-3	CAWSKGGSGNTIYF	TGTGCCTGGAGTAAGGGGGGGAGCGGAAACACCATATATTTT
-	-	TRBV10-3	TRBJ1-2	CAISDVQGYTF	TGTGCCATCAGTGACGTTCAGGGCTACACCTTC
once	TRBD2	TRBV5-6	TRBJ2-7	CASSWGRGGVPYEQYF	TGTGCCAGCAGCTGGGGCCGGGGGGGAGTTCCCTACGAGCAGTACTTC
-	TRBD1	TRBV14	TRBJ2-7	CASSRFDRAYEQYF	TGTGCCAGCAGCCGTTTCGACAGGGCCTACGAGCAGTACTTC
-	TRBD1	TRBV18	TRBJ1-1	CASSPIRTGAGTEAFF	TGTGCCAGCTCACCAATCCGGACAGGGGCGGGGACTGAAGCTTTCTTT
-	TRBD1	TRBV12-3/TRBV12-4	TRBJ1-2	CASSPQGEQGYTF	TGTGCCAGCAGTCCGCAGGGGGAGCAAGGCTACACCTTC
-	TRBD1	TRBV12-3/TRBV12-4	TRBJ1-1	CASNGQGRGAFF	TGTGCCAGCAACGGACAGGGTCGCGGAGCTTTCTTT
-	TRBD1	TRBV29-1	TRBJ2-7	CSVVDRGRAYEQYF	TGCAGCGTCGTCGACAGGGGGAGGGCCTACGAGCAGTACTTC
-	-	TRBV11-2	TRBJ2-7	CASSLSGSPEQYF	TGTGCCAGCAGCTTATCTGGCAGTCCGGAGCAGTACTTC
-	-	TRBV2	TRBJ2-6	CASSGQVSGANVLTF	TGTGCCAGCAGTGGGCAGGTCTCTGGGGCCAACGTCCTGACTTTC
-	-	TRBV5-1	TRBJ2-1	CASRFSSVNEQFF	TGCGCCAGCAGATTTTCGAGCGTTAATGAGCAGTTCTTC
-	-	TRBV28	TRBJ1-2	CASSWASGYTF	TGTGCCAGCAGTTGGGCGAGTGGCTACACCTTC
-	-	TRBV11-2	TRBJ2-2	CASSLDGRSTGELFF	TGTGCCAGCAGCTTAGATGGGAGAAGCACCGGGGAGCTGTTTTTT
-	-	TRBV30	TRBJ1-2	CAWIEGNYGYTF	TGTGCCTGGATCGAGGGAAACTATGGCTACACCTTC
-	-	TRBV19	TRBJ1-4	CASSIGSAPTNEKLFF	TGTGCCAGTAGTATCGGAAGCGCTCCAACTAATGAAAAACTGTTTTTT
-	-	TRBV11-1	TRBJ2-1	CASSPREAGRYEQFF	TGTGCCAGCAGCCCTAGGGAGGCGGGGCGCTATGAGCAGTTCTTC
-	-	TRBV7-2	TRBJ2-7	CASSMLQGAYEQYF	TGTGCCAGCAGCATGTTACAGGGAGCCTACGAGCAGTACTTC
-	TRBD1	TRBV5-1	TRBJ2-2	CASSLYPGQGNTGELFF	TGCGCCAGCAGCTTGTACCCGGGACAGGGGAACACCGGGGAGCTGTTTTTT
-	TRBD1	TRBV7-9	TRBJ2-7	CASSLATGRAYEQYF	TGTGCCAGCAGCTTAGCGACAGGGAGAGCCTACGAGCAGTACTTC
-	-	TRBV6-5	TRBJ2-1	CASSYFRGASYNEQFF	TGTGCCAGCAGTTACTTCCGCGGGGCGAGCTACAATGAGCAGTTCTTC
-	-	TRBV20-1	TRBJ2-7	CSGLRSYEQYF	TGCAGTGGACTACGTTCCTACGAGCAGTACTTC
-	-	TRBV4-1	TRBJ1-2	CASSHPPERYNYGYTF	TGCGCCAGCAGCCACCCCCCGGAGAGATATAACTATGGCTACACCTTC
-	-	TRBV29-1	TRBJ2-2	CSVRTGYNTGELFF	TGCAGCGTAAGGACGGGATATAACACCGGGGAGCTGTTTTTT
many	TRBD1	TRBV28	TRBJ2-7	CASAVRDSSYEQYF	TGTGCCAGCGCAGTCCGGGACAGCTCCTACGAGCAGTACTTC
-	TRBD1	TRBV18	TRBJ2-1	CASSQGQGLYNEQFF	TGTGCCAGCTCACAAGGACAGGGACTTTACAATGAGCAGTTCTTC
-	-	TRBV24-1	TRBJ2-1	CATSDPEFGQYNEQFF	TGTGCCACCAGTGATCCTGAATTTGGACAGTACAATGAGCAGTTCTTC
-	TRBD1	TRBV18	TRBJ1-2	CASSSNRDRNYGYTF	TGTGCCAGCTCATCCAACCGGGACAGAAATTATGGCTACACCTTC
-	-	TRBV15	TRBJ2-7	CATGESIRPYEQYF	TGTGCCACCGGAGAGTCTATTCGCCCCTACGAGCAGTACTTC
-	TRBD1	TRBV28	TRBJ1-6	CASSFAGGGIGSPLHF	TGTGCCAGCAGTTTCGCAGGGGGCGGGATAGGATCACCCCTCCACTTT
-	TRBD2	TRBV2	TRBJ2-7	CASRNIPGLANEQYF	TGTGCCAGCAGGAATATACCGGGACTAGCGAACGAGCAGTACTTC
once	TRBD2	TRBV19	TRBJ2-3	CASSPQTSGGTDTQYF	TGTGCCAGTAGTCCCCAGACTAGCGGGGGCACAGATACGCAGTATTTT